This TCR beta chain was obtained from a study of vaccination effects on CD4 cells after COVID-19. TCRdb's table, derived via immunoSEQ multiplex PCR, lists solely in-frame clones and lacks some. The repertoire holds around 40,000 clones, with around 63% as singletons. On this clone: The target antigen is unknown.

The culture ran for approximately 10 days before CD4+ T cells were isolated. The CDR3 has 14 amino acids. Trimming left V 6 bases short and J 9 bases short, with 16 bases between. Looked up from germline, CDR1 is SGDLS and CDR2 is YYNGEE. The rearrangement uses TRBV9 and TRBJ1-6; D is uncertain. This sequence was found in a human donor who received a COVID-19 vaccine. Source: CD4+ T cells from PBMCs cultured without peptide, taken before COVID-19 vaccination. The CDR3 here is CASTSDPLGSPLHF. In DNA form, the CDR3 reads TGTGCCAGCACCAGCGACCCCTTGGGTTCACCCCTCCACTTT.